A single T cell receptor beta chain is shown here with its context. Its cognate antigen is unknown. Only CD45RO-negative cells positively selected for CCR7 counted as naive CD8 cells, so terminally differentiated effector memory CD45RA+ cells were excluded. Genomic DNA (from each subset) was split evenly across several immunoSEQ plates. The repertoire was sequenced with immunoSEQ multiplex PCR; TCRdb's copy has only in-frame clones and lacks some. The repertoire holds around 2,000,000 clones, with 85% to 95% as singletons. The data belong to a study of shared clonotypes between healthy human individuals. Study-level information: In total, the donors were a couple of women and a few men aged 18 to 49. Findings and caveats of the study: Some clonotypes were shared by all four sorted-subset donors, while others were not shared. The non-shared ones had lower generation probabilities than the shared ones. Clonotype sharing among donors was thought likely to change with sequencing depth.

The material sequenced was naive CD8+ T cells from PBMCs. The origin of this receptor is a man aged 18 to 29 in good health. Some clones in this sample may be carry-over from other donors' samples.

Here the CDR3 reads CASTSEGAPRETQYF. DNA for the CDR3: TGCGCCAGCACGAGCGAGGGGGCGCCCCGGGAGACCCAGTACTTC. The chain links TRBV5-1 to TRBJ2-5; 7 bases agree with TRBD1. V shed 6 bases, J shed 5 bases, and the junction held 13 bases outside the gene matches. The CDR3 covers 15 residues. Germline lookup yields CDR1 SGHRS and CDR2 YFSETQ.